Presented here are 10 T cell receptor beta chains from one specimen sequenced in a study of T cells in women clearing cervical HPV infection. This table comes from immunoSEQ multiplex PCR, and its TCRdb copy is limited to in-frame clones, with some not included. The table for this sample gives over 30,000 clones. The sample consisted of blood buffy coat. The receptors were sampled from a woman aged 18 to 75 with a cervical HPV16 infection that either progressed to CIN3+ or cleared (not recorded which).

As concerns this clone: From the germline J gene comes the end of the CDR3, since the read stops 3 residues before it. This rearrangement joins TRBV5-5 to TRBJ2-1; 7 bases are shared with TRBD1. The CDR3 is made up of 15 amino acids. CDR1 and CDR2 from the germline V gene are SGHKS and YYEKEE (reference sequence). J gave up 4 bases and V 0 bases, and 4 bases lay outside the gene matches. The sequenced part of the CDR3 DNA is TGTGCCAGCAGCTTGGACAGGGGATATTACAATGAG. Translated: CASSLDRGYYNE. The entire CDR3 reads CASSLDRGYYNEQFF. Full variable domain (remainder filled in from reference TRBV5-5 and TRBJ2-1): DAGVTQSPTHLIKTRGQQVTLRCSPISGHKSVSWYQQVLGQGPQFIFQYYEKEERGRGNFPDRFSARQFPNYSSELNVNALLLGDSALYLCASSLDRGYYNEQFFGPGTRLTVL.

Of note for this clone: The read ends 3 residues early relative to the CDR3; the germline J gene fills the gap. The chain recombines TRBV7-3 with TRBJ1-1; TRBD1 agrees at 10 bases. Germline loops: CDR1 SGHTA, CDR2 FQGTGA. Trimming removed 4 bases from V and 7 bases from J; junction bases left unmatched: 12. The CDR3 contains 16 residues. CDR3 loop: CASSSGQGVLIVEAFF. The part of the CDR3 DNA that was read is TGTGCCAGCAGCTCCGGACAGGGGGTCTTGATAGTTGAA.

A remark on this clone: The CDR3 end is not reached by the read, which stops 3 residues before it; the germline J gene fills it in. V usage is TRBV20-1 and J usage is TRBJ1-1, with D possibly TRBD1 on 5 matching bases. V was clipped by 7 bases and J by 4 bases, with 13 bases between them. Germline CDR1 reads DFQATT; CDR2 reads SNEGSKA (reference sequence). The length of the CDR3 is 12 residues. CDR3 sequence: CSVREGVTEAFF. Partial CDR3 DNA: TGCAGTGTTAGGGAAGGGGTCACTGAA.

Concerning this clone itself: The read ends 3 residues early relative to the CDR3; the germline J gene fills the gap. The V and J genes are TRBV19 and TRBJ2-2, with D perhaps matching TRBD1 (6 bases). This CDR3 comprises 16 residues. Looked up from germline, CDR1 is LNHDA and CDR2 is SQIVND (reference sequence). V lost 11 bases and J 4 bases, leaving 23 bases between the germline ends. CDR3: CAPPRVPGHGTGELFF. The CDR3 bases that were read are TGTGCCCCCCCTCGTGTACCGGGACACGGCACCGGGGAG.

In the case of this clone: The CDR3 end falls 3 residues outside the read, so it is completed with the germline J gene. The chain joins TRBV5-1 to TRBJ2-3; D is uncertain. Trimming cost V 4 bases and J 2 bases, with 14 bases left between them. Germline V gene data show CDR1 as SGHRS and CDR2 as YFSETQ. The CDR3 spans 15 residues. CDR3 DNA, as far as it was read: TGCGCCAGCAGCCTCGCCGGAGCGCCCACAGATACG. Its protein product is CASSLAGAPTDT. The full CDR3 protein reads CASSLAGAPTDTQYF.

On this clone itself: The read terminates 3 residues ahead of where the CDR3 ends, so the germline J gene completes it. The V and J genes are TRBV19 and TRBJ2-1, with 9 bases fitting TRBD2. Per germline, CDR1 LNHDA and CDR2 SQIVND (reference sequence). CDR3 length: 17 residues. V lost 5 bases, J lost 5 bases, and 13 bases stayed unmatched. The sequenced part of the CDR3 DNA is TGTGCCAGTAGTCGTCGAGGAGCGGGGGGTATAAACAATGAG. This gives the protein CASSRRGAGGINNE. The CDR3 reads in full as CASSRRGAGGINNEQFF. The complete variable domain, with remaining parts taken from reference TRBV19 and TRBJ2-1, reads DGGITQSPKYLFRKEGQNVTLSCEQNLNHDAMYWYRQDPGQGLRLIYYSQIVNDFQKGDIAEGYSVSREKKESFPLTVTSAQKNPTAFYLCASSRRGAGGINNEQFFGPGTRLTVL.

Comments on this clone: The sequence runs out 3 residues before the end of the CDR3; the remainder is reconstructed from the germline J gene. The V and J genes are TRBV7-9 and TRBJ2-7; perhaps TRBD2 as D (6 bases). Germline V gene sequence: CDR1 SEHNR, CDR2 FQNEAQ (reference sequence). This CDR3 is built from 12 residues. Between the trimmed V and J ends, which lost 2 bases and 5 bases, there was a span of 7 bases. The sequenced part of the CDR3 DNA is TGTGCCAGCAGCTTACGGGGGAACGAG. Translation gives CASSLRGNE. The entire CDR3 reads CASSLRGNEQYF.

The covered CDR3 bases are TGTGCCAGCTCACACGGAACAGCCGACGCGAGTGGTGGC. Protein: CASSHGTADASGG. The full CDR3 protein reads CASSHGTADASGGYTF. The chain has TRBV18 and TRBJ1-2; no definite D call. The read stops 3 residues short of the end of the CDR3; the missing end is completed from the germline J gene. Germline CDR1 reads KGHSH; CDR2 reads LQKENI. The CDR3 runs 16 residues. V gave up 4 bases and J gave up 7 bases, with 22 bases separating them.

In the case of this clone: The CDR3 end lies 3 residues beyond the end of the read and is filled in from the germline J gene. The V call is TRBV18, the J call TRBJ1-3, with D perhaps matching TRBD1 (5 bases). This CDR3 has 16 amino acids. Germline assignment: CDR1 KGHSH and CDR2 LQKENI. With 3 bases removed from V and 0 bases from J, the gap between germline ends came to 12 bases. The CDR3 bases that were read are TGTGCCAGCTCACCCCAGGACACGAGCTCTGGAAACACC. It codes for CASSPQDTSSGNT. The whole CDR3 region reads CASSPQDTSSGNTIYF.

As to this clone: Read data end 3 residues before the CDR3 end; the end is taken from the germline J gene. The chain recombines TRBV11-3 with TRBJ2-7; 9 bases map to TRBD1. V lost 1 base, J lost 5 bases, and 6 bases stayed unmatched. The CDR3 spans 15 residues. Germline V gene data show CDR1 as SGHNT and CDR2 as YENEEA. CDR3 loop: CASSLGDREIHEQYF. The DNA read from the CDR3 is TGTGCCAGCAGCTTAGGGGACAGGGAAATCCACGAG.